The sequence of this TCR beta chain was determined in a study of blood T cell repertoires in COVID-19. Study as a whole: T cells, B-cell-depleted T cells, or PBMCs supplied cDNA or gDNA.

Authors' data handling: Estimation of nucleated cell counts was performed using reference gene primer amplification. TCRdb keeps only in-frame clones here, not all; method: immunoSEQ multiplex PCR. The V and J calls and clone size were taken over from that table, and D and trimming were inferred from the DNA. The sample contains some 48,000 clones, around 83% of which appear only once. Trimming stripped 6 bases from V and 3 bases from J, with 14 bases between. Germline loops: CDR1 SGHAT, CDR2 FQNNGV. The CDR3 sequence is 14 residues long. The rearrangement joins TRBV11-2 to TRBJ1-1, with D possibly being TRBD1 (6 bases). The receptor's source is a human donor with acute or convalescent COVID-19. The donor label of this sample is uncertain. The sequenced sample was peripheral blood. CDR3 sequence reads: CASSLQGGHTEAFF. The CDR3 DNA reads TGTGCCAGCAGTTTACAGGGAGGGCACACTGAAGCTTTCTTT.